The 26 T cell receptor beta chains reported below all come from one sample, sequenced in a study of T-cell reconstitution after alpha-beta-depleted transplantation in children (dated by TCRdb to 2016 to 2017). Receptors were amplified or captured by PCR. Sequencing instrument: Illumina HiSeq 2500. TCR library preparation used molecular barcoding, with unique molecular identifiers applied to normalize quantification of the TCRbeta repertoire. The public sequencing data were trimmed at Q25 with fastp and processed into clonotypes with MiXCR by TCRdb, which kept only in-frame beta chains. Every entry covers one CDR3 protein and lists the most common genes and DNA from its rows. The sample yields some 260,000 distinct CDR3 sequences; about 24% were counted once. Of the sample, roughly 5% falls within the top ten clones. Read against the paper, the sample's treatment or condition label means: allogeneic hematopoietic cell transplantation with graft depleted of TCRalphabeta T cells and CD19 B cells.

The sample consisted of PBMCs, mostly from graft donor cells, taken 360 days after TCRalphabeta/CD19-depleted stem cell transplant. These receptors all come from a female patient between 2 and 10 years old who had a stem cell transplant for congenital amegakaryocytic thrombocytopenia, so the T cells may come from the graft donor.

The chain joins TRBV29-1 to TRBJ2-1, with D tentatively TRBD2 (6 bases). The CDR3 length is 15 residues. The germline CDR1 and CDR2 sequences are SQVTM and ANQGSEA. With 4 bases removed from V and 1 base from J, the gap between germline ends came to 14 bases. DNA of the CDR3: TGCAGCGTTGGCGGGCGGGGCCAATCCTACAATGAGCAGTTCTTC. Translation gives CSVGGRGQSYNEQFF.

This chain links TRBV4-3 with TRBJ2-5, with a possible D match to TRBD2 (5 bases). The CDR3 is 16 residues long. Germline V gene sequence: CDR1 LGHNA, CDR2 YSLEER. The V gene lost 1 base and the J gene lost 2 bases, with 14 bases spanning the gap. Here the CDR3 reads CASSQAPGGGQETQYF. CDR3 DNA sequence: TGCGCCAGCAGCCAAGCTCCAGGAGGTGGGCAAGAGACCCAGTACTTC.

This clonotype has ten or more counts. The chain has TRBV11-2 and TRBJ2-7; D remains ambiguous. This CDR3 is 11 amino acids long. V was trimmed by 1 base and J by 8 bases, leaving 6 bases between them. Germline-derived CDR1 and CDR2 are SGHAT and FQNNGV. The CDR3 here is CASSLGPKQYF. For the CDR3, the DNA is TGTGCCAGCAGCTTAGGTCCCAAGCAGTACTTC.

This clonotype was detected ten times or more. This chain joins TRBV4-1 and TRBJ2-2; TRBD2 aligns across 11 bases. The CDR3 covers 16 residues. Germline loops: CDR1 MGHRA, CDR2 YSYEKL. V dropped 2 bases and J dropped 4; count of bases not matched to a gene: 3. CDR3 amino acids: CASSQPSGGPTGELFF. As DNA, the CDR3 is TGCGCCAGCAGCCAACCTAGCGGGGGGCCCACCGGGGAGCTGTTTTTT.

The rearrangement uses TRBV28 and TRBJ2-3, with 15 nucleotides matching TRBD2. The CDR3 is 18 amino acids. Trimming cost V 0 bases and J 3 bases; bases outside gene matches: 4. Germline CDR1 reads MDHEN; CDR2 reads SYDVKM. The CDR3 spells CASSLWGTSGGRTDTQYF. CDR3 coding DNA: TGTGCCAGCAGTTTATGGGGGACTAGCGGGGGGAGAACAGATACGCAGTATTTT.

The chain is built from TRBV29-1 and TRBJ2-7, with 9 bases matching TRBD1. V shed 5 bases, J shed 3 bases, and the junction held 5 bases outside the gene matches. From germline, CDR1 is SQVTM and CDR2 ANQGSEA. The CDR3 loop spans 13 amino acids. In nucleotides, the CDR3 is TGCAGCGTTAAGGGACAGGGTCTCTACGAGCAGTACTTC. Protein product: CSVKGQGLYEQYF.

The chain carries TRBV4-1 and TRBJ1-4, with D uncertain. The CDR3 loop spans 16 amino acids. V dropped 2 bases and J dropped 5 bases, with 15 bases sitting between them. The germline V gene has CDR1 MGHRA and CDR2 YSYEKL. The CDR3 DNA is TGCGCCAGCAGCCAATATAGGATGGGCTCGAATGAAAAACTGTTTTTT. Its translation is CASSQYRMGSNEKLFF.

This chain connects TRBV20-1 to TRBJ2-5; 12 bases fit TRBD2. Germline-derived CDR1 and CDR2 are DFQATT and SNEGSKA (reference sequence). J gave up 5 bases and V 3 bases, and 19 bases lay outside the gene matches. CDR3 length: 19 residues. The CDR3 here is CSASIGWLAGGPQWETQYF. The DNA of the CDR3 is TGCAGTGCTAGTATCGGTTGGCTAGCGGGGGGGCCGCAATGGGAGACCCAGTACTTC.

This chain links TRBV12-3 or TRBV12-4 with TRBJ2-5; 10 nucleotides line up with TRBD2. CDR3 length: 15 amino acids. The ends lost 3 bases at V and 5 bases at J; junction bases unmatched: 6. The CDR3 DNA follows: TGTGCCAGCAGTTTTACGCTAGCGGGAGCTGAGACCCAGTACTTC. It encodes CASSFTLAGAETQYF.

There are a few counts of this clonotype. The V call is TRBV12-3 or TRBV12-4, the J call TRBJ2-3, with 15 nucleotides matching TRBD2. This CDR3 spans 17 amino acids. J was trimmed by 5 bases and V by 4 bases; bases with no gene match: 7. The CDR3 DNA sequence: TGTGCCAGCAGTTGGGGACTAGCGGGGGGTTTGAGAGATACGCAGTATTTT. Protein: CASSWGLAGGLRDTQYF.

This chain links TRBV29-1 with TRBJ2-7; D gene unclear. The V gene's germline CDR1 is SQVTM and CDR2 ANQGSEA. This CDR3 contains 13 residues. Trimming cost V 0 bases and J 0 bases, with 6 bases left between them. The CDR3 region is CSVEEGPSYEQYF. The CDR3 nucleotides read TGCAGCGTTGAAGAGGGCCCCTCCTACGAGCAGTACTTC.

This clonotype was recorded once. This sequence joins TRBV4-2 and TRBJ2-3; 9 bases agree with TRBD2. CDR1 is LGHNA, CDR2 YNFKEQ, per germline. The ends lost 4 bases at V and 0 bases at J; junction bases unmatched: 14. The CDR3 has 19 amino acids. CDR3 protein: CASSPLGLYSGGSTDTQYF. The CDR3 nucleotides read TGTGCCAGCAGCCCCTTGGGACTATATAGCGGGGGCAGCACAGATACGCAGTATTTT.

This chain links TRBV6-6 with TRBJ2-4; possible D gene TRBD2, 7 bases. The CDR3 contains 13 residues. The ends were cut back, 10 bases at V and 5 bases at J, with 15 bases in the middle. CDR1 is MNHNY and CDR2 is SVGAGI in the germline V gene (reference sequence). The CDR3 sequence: CATAKGGENIQYF. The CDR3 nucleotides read TGTGCCACGGCCAAGGGGGGGGAAAACATTCAGTACTTC.

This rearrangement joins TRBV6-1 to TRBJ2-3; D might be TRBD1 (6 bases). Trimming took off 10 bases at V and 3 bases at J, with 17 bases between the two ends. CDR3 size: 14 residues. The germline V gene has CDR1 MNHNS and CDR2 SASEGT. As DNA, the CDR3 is TGTGCCATCAAAGGGGGTCCGGGAACAGATACGCAGTATTTT. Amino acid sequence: CAIKGGPGTDTQYF.

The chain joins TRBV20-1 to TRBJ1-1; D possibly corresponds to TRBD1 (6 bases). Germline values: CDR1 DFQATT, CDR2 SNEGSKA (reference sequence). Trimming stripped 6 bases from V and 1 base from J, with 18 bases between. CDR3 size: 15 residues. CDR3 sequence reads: CSAVGYRAENTEAFF. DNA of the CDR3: TGCAGTGCCGTAGGCTACAGGGCCGAGAACACTGAAGCTTTCTTT.

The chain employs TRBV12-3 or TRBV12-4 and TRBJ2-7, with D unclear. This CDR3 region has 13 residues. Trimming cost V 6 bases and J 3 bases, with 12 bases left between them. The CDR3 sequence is CASSFGPRYEQYF. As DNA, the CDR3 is TGTGCCAGCAGCTTTGGACCCCGCTACGAGCAGTACTTC.

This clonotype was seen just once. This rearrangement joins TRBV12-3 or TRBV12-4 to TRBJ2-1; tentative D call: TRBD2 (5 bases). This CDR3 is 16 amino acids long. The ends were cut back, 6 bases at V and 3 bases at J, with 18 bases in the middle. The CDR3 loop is CASSAYRASYYNEQFF. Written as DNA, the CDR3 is TGTGCCAGCAGCGCCTATAGGGCTAGCTACTACAATGAGCAGTTCTTC.

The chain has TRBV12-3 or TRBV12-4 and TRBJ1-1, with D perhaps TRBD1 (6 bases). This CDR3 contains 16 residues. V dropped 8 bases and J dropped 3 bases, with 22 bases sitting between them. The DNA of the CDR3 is TGTGCCAGCCTAAATATGGGAGGGGGGTTGGACACTGAAGCTTTCTTT. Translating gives CASLNMGGGLDTEAFF.

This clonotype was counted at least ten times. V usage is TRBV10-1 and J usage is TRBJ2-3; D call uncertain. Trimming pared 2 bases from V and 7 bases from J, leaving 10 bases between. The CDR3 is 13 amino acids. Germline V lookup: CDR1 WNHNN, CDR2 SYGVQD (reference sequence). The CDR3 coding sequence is TGCGCCAGCAGTGAGGGACCAGACTATACGCAGTATTTT. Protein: CASSEGPDYTQYF.

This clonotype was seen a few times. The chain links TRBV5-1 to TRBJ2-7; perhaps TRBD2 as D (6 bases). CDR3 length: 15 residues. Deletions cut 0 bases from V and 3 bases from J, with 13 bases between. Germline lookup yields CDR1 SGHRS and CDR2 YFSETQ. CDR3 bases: TGCGCCAGCAGCTTGGCCCGCGTCGGGGGCTACGAGCAGTACTTC. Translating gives CASSLARVGGYEQYF.

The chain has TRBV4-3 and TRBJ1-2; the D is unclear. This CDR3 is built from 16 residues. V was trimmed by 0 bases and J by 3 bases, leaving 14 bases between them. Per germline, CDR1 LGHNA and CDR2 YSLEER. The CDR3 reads CASSQDSGPGDYGYTF. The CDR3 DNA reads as TGCGCCAGCAGCCAAGATTCCGGACCCGGGGACTATGGCTACACCTTC.

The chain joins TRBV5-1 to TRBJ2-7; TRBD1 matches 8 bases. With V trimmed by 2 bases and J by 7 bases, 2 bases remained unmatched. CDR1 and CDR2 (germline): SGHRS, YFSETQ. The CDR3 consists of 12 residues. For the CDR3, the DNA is TGCGCCAGCAGCTTCAGGGGGCGGGAGCAGTACTTC. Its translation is CASSFRGREQYF.

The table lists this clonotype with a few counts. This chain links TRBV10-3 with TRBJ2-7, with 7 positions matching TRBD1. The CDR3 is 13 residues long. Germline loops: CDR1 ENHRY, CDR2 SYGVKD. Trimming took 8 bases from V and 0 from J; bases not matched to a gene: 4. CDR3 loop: CAIQGGGSYEQYF. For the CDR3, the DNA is TGTGCCATCCAAGGGGGCGGCTCCTACGAGCAGTACTTC.

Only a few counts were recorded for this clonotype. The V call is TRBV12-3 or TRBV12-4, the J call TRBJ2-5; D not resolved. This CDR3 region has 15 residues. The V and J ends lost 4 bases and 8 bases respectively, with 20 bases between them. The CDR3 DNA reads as TGTGCCAGCAGTTCGCGCCTGGCTAGTTTTGATACCCAGTACTTC. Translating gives CASSSRLASFDTQYF.

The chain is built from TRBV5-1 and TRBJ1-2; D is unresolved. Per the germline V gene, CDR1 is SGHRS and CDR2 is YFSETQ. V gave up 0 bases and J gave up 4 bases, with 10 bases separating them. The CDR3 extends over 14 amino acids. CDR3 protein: CASSLETTTYGYTF. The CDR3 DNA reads TGCGCCAGCAGCTTGGAAACAACCACCTATGGCTACACCTTC.

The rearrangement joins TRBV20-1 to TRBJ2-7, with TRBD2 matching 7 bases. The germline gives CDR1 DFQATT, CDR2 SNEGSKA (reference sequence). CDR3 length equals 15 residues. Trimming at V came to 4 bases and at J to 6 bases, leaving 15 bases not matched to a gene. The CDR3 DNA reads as TGCAGTGCTATTGGCGGGAGCTTGGGAAACTCCGAGCAGTACTTC. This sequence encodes CSAIGGSLGNSEQYF.